The 8 T cell receptor beta chains in this list originate from one sample, sequenced in a study of a mutant IDH1 vaccine in newly diagnosed glioma. This table comes from immunoSEQ multiplex PCR, and its TCRdb copy is limited to in-frame clones, with some not included. This table holds about 69,000 clones, around 87% found once. This sample's time point: week 35, safety follow-up. Each vaccine dose was 300 ug of mutant IDH1 20-mer peptide, with topical imiquimod. These receptors' antigens are unknown. The sample was PBMCs, taken from a glioma patient whose treatment included an IDH1 peptide vaccine. These receptor sequences come from a man in his thirties or forties with glioma.

The rearrangement joins TRBV19 to TRBJ2-7; 14 nucleotides line up with TRBD2. V gave up 5 bases and J gave up 5 bases; unmatched junction bases: 2. The CDR3 extends over 14 amino acids. CDR1 is LNHDA and CDR2 is SQIVND in the germline V gene (reference sequence). CDR3 loop: CASSGLAGGNEQYF. CDR3 nucleotides: TGTGCCAGTAGTGGACTAGCGGGAGGAAACGAGCAGTACTTC. Using reference TRBV19 and TRBJ2-7 for the parts outside the CDR3, the full variable domain is DGGITQSPKYLFRKEGQNVTLSCEQNLNHDAMYWYRQDPGQGLRLIYYSQIVNDFQKGDIAEGYSVSREKKESFPLTVTSAQKNPTAFYLCASSGLAGGNEQYFGPGTRLTVT.

The V call is TRBV6-4, the J call TRBJ2-3, with 7 bases that match TRBD2. The CDR3 has 14 residues. Germline CDR1 and CDR2: MRHNA and SNTAGT. The V segment lost 6 bases and the J segment 1 base; nucleotides outside the gene matches: 4. The CDR3 spells CASSPLAGTDTQYF. CDR3 nucleotides: TGTGCCAGCAGCCCTCTAGCGGGCACAGATACGCAGTATTTT.

This clone was counted between two and nine times. The V call is TRBV2, the J call TRBJ1-2; no clear D. Trimming shortened V by 7 bases and J by 5 bases, and 8 bases separated the two germline ends. The CDR3 consists of 11 residues. Germline CDR1 and CDR2: SNHLY and FYNNEI. CDR3 residues: CASTLRYGYTF. Here the CDR3 DNA reads TGTGCCAGCACCTTACGATATGGCTACACCTTC. Drawing the rest from reference TRBV2 and TRBJ1-2, the complete variable domain is EPEVTQTPSHQVTQMGQEVILRCVPISNHLYFYWYRQILGQKVEFLVSFYNNEISEKSEIFDDQFSVERPDGSNFTLKIRSTKLEDSAMYFCASTLRYGYTFGSGTRLTVV.

This rearrangement joins TRBV7-2 to TRBJ1-4; D possibly corresponds to TRBD1 (5 bases). The CDR3 is 15 residues long. V lost 5 bases and J 7 bases, leaving 17 bases between the germline ends. Germline values: CDR1 SGHTA, CDR2 FQGNSA. The DNA of the CDR3 is TGTGCCAGCAGCCCTTACCAGGGCTTCGGTGAAAAACTGTTTTTT. Its translation is CASSPYQGFGEKLFF.

The chain is built from TRBV4-1 and TRBJ2-3; D is possibly TRBD2 (6 bases). With 4 bases removed from V and 5 bases from J, the gap between germline ends came to 13 bases. This CDR3 comprises 14 residues. Looked up from germline, CDR1 is MGHRA and CDR2 is YSYEKL. The CDR3 reads CASSLRDFIDTQYF. The CDR3 DNA sequence: TGCGCCAGCAGCCTCCGGGACTTCATAGATACGCAGTATTTT.

The CDR3 spells CASSSGGHVGFGPQHF. As DNA, the CDR3 is TGTGCCAGCTCATCAGGGGGCCATGTTGGGTTTGGACCCCAGCATTTT. This sequence joins TRBV19 and TRBJ1-5; 8 positions match TRBD1. Per germline, CDR1 LNHDA and CDR2 SQIVND (reference sequence). The trim removed 9 bases at V and 10 bases at J, leaving 20 bases unmatched. The CDR3 totals 16 residues.

This chain uses TRBV9 with TRBJ2-3; D perhaps matches TRBD1 (7 bases). The V end lost 3 bases, the J end lost 5 bases, and 13 bases lay between the germline ends. The CDR3 has 14 amino acids. Germline V gene lookup returns CDR1 SGDLS and CDR2 YYNGEE. The CDR3 spells CASSAQGGIDTQYF. The CDR3 nucleotides are TGTGCCAGCAGCGCCCAGGGGGGTATAGATACGCAGTATTTT.

The J gene is TRBJ2-7, the V gene TRBV4-2; 7 bases are a match to TRBD1. The CDR3 length is 15 residues. Germline V gives CDR1 LGHNA, CDR2 YNFKEQ. V was clipped by 1 base and J by 4 bases; unmatched bases: 7. Written as DNA, the CDR3 is TGTGCCAGCAGCCAAGTGGGGGACAGCGGATACGAGCAGTACTTC. Translation: CASSQVGDSGYEQYF.